The next 32 T cell receptor beta chains were all read from a single sample in a study of T cells in Graves' hyperthyroidism and ophthalmopathy. Amplified regions were TCR beta CDR3 sequences from RNA transcripts. When the TCR CDR3 underwent first-round RT-PCR, the HTBI primer set was used. TCRdb independently ran MiXCR on the multiplex PCR reads; one entry per CDR3 protein. The sample yields approximately 400,000 distinct CDR3 sequences, more than 20% seen once. The sequenced sample was blood. These receptors all come from a man aged 50-59 years with Graves' hyperthyroidism.

This clonotype occurred many times. The chain joins TRBV3-1 to TRBJ2-1; the D call may be TRBD1 or TRBD2 (7 bases each). V lost 4 bases, J lost 9 bases, and 19 bases lay in between. This CDR3 region has 15 residues. CDR1 LGHDT and CDR2 YNNKEL come from the germline V gene (reference sequence). CDR3 sequence reads: CASSPDRTRGSEQFF. The CDR3 DNA reads as TGTGCCAGCAGCCCGGACAGGACTAGGGGGAGTGAGCAGTTCTTC.

This clonotype was detected ten times or more. CDR3 loop: CASSLPETEAFF. The DNA for the CDR3 is TGTGCCAGCAGCCTCCCCGAAACTGAAGCTTTCTTT. This chain joins TRBV3-1 and TRBJ1-1; D is ambiguous. Per germline, CDR1 LGHDT and CDR2 YNNKEL (reference sequence). V lost 4 bases to trimming and J lost 5 bases, with 8 bases between them. The CDR3 is 12 residues long. Combining the CDR3 with reference TRBV3-1 and TRBJ1-1 gives the whole variable domain DTAVSQTPKYLVTQMGNDKSIKCEQNLGHDTMYWYKQDSKKFLKIMFSYNNKELIINETVPNRFSPKSPDKAHLNLHINSLELGDSAVYFCASSLPETEAFFGQGTRLTVV.

A word on this clonotype: A read error may account for a junction end that differs from germline. The V call is TRBV24-1, the J call TRBJ2-2, with no clear D. The CDR3 sequence is 14 residues long. CDR1 is KGHDR, CDR2 SFDVKD, per germline. The CDR3 here is CATSELRSGHLLSF. In nucleotides, the CDR3 is TGTGCCACCAGTGAGTTGAGGTCCGGCCATTTGTTGTCTTTT.

This clonotype occurred a few times. This chain uses TRBV12-3 or TRBV12-4 with TRBJ1-5, with D possibly matching TRBD1 (5 bases). The CDR3 length is 11 residues. Trimming took 3 bases from V and 11 from J, leaving 8 bases between them. Here the CDR3 DNA reads TGTGCCAGCAGTTTCGGGGGGACCCAGCATTTT. Translating gives CASSFGGTQHF.

This clonotype has more than one count but fewer than ten. The V gene is TRBV6-1, the J gene TRBJ2-1, with unresolved D. From germline, CDR1 is MNHNS and CDR2 SASEGT. The CDR3 runs 15 residues. V was shortened by 6 bases and J by 2 bases, with 14 bases between the two germline ends. The DNA for the CDR3 is TGTGCCAGCAGCCCTACAACGGCTACCTACAATGAGCAGTTCTTC. Amino acids: CASSPTTATYNEQFF.

The chain employs TRBV7-2 and TRBJ2-1; unclear D gene. Trimming pared 5 bases from V and 4 bases from J, leaving 9 bases between. Germline V gene sequence: CDR1 SGHTA, CDR2 FQGNSA. This CDR3 region has 13 residues. The CDR3 here is CASSTAVYNEQFF. In DNA form, the CDR3 reads TGTGCCAGCAGCACCGCCGTGTACAATGAGCAGTTCTTC.

In this sample, this clonotype turned up a few times. The chain recombines TRBV12-3 or TRBV12-4 with TRBJ2-5; TRBD2 is a possible D gene (5 bases). V lost 6 bases to trimming and J lost 5 bases, with 19 bases between them. This CDR3 comprises 15 residues. CDR3 nucleotide sequence: TGTGCCAGCAGCAGGACGACTATCAGCAAGGAGACCCAGTACTTC. Residues: CASSRTTISKETQYF.

This sequence joins TRBV20-1 and TRBJ2-7; 16 bases match TRBD2. CDR3 length: 17 residues. Germline V gives CDR1 DFQATT, CDR2 SNEGSKA (reference sequence). V was pared by 5 bases and J by 2 bases, with 9 bases of the junction left unmatched. For the CDR3, the DNA is TGCAGTGCTGGAACCGGGACTAGCGGGAGGGCCCCCTACGAGCAGTACTTC. This translates into CSAGTGTSGRAPYEQYF.

To note about this clonotype: This sequence may be a read error, since a much larger clone differs from it by one base. The gene calls are TRBV12-3 or TRBV12-4 and TRBJ1-1; D is unresolved. This CDR3 spans 14 amino acids. CDR3 in amino acids: CASGFLGVGREAFF. The CDR3 DNA sequence: TGTGCCAGCGGTTTTCTGGGCGTCGGTCGTGAAGCTTTCTTT.

This clonotype was seen repeatedly, ten times or more. The rearrangement uses TRBV11-3 and TRBJ1-1; D ambiguous. Deletions cut 5 bases from V and 7 bases from J, with 11 bases between. The CDR3 runs to 12 residues. The germline CDR1 and CDR2 sequences are SGHNT and YENEEA. The CDR3 coding sequence is TGTGCCAGCAGCAGCGGCAGATTTGAAGCTTTCTTT. Protein product: CASSSGRFEAFF. The full variable domain, with the rest looked up from reference TRBV11-3 and TRBJ1-1, is EAGVVQSPRYKIIEKKQPVAFWCNPISGHNTLYWYLQNLGQGPELLIRYENEEAVDDSQLPKDRFSAERLKGVDSTLKIQPAELGDSAVYLCASSSGRFEAFFGQGTRLTVV.

This clonotype was detected only a few times. V gene TRBV9 combines with J gene TRBJ2-3; 7 bases agree with TRBD2. With V trimmed by 1 base and J by 0 bases, 5 bases remained unmatched. The CDR3 length is 16 residues. CDR1 is SGDLS and CDR2 is YYNGEE in the germline V gene. The CDR3 DNA is TGTGCCAGCAGCGTACTGAACGGGAGGAGCACAGATACGCAGTATTTT. It translates to CASSVLNGRSTDTQYF.

Turning to this clonotype: This may come from a read error, since a much larger clone is one base off. The gene calls are TRBV6-5 and TRBJ2-5; unclear D gene. This CDR3 spans 19 amino acids. CDR1 and CDR2 (germline): MNHEY, SVGAGI. The CDR3 DNA reads as TGTGCCAACAGTTACGGCTTGCGAAGAACCCGAAGGAATTTAGGGACCCAGTACTTC. This translates into CANSYGLRRTRRNLGTQYF.

The chain links TRBV13 to TRBJ1-5, with 7 bases identical to TRBD1. V shed 1 base and J 0 bases; nucleotides not matched to a gene: 6. The CDR3 totals 17 residues. Germline loops: CDR1 PRHDT, CDR2 FYEKMQ (reference sequence). Here the CDR3 DNA reads TGTGCCAGCAGCTTAGTTAGAGGACAGGCTAGCAATCAGCCCCAGCATTTT. As protein: CASSLVRGQASNQPQHF.

Here the CDR3 reads CASRPFGGRDQPQHF. CDR3 nucleotides: TGTGCCAGCAGACCGTTTGGGGGTAGGGATCAGCCCCAGCATTTT. The J gene is TRBJ1-5, the V gene TRBV6-1, with D perhaps matching TRBD1 (5 bases). This CDR3 has 15 residues. The germline gives CDR1 MNHNS, CDR2 SASEGT. V was trimmed by 6 bases and J by 5 bases, leaving 17 bases between them.

There are many counts of this clonotype. V is TRBV20-1 and J is TRBJ2-5, with 8 positions matching TRBD2. Trimming at V came to 3 bases and at J to 1 base, leaving 22 bases not matched to a gene. The CDR3 runs 20 residues. The V gene's germline CDR1 is DFQATT and CDR2 SNEGSKA (reference sequence). CDR3 sequence: CSASPLGDTPLAGLQETQYF. The CDR3 DNA reads as TGCAGTGCTAGTCCCCTCGGGGACACACCCCTAGCGGGCCTCCAAGAGACCCAGTACTTC.

Only a few counts were recorded for this clonotype. J is TRBJ2-3 and V is TRBV4-2; 11 bases fit TRBD2. V lost 3 bases to trimming and J lost 4 bases; unmatched junction nucleotides: 9. In germline, CDR1 is LGHNA, CDR2 YNFKEQ. The CDR3 totals 17 residues. CDR3 coding DNA: TGTGCCAGCAGCCACACGACCGGGACTAGCGGAGCAGATACGCAGTATTTT. Amino acids: CASSHTTGTSGADTQYF.

This clonotype was picked up many times. The J gene is TRBJ2-1, the V gene TRBV12-3 or TRBV12-4; 7 bases map to TRBD2. The trim removed 5 bases at V and 4 bases at J, leaving 8 bases unmatched. The CDR3 consists of 15 residues. DNA of the CDR3: TGTGCCAGCAGTCCACTAGCGCCTCTTTACAATGAGCAGTTCTTC. It yields the protein CASSPLAPLYNEQFF.

Many counts were recorded for this clonotype. This sequence joins TRBV3-1 and TRBJ2-3; 12 nucleotides line up with TRBD2. J was trimmed by 0 bases and V by 4 bases; bases with no gene match: 2. CDR3 length: 16 amino acids. Germline V gene data show CDR1 as LGHDT and CDR2 as YNNKEL (reference sequence). For the CDR3, the DNA is TGTGCCAGCAGCCCTAGCGGGAGGGCCAGCACAGATACGCAGTATTTT. Translated: CASSPSGRASTDTQYF.

This rearrangement joins TRBV6-5 to TRBJ2-5; 10 bases agree with TRBD1. The CDR3 is 16 amino acids. Germline trimming cut 6 bases from V and 5 bases from J; bases unmatched to any gene: 12. CDR1 and CDR2 (germline): MNHEY, SVGAGI. The chain's CDR3 is CASSDRGHKFRETQYF. CDR3 in DNA: TGTGCCAGCAGCGACAGGGGGCATAAGTTTAGGGAGACCCAGTACTTC.

The CDR3 DNA reads TGTGCCAGCAGTGAGTCGGGCAGATCAAGGGACGAGCAGTACTTC. It translates to CASSESGRSRDEQYF. V gene TRBV25-1 combines with J gene TRBJ2-7; unclear D gene. V dropped 3 bases and J dropped 5 bases, with 17 bases sitting between them. The CDR3 covers 15 residues. CDR1 and CDR2 from the germline V gene are MGHDK and SYGVNS.

This clonotype appeared a few times. The V and J genes are TRBV6-6 and TRBJ1-4, with 7 bases matching TRBD1. Trimming at V came to 2 bases and at J to 0 bases, leaving 0 bases not matched to a gene. Germline CDR1 MNHNY, CDR2 SVGAGI (reference sequence). CDR3 length: 15 residues. The CDR3 DNA reads as TGTGCCAGCAGTTACGGACAGGCAACTAATGAAAAACTGTTTTTT. It yields the protein CASSYGQATNEKLFF.

The chain couples TRBV30 to TRBJ2-3; D unclear. CDR1 GTSNPN and CDR2 SVGIG come from the germline V gene (reference sequence). The length of the CDR3 is 12 residues. CDR3 sequence (DNA): TGTGCTGGAGACCAGAGCACAGATACGCAGTATTTT. It yields the protein CAGDQSTDTQYF.

At least ten counts were recorded for this clonotype. The J gene is TRBJ2-1, the V gene TRBV27, with 9 positions matching TRBD2. Trimming took 10 bases from V and 4 from J; bases not matched to a gene: 11. The CDR3 totals 15 residues. Germline V CDR1 and CDR2: MNHEY, SMNVEV (reference sequence). CDR3 sequence reads: CATTSAGGSYNEQFF. DNA of the CDR3: TGTGCCACTACGTCGGCGGGAGGGAGTTACAATGAGCAGTTCTTC.

This clonotype has at least ten counts. The J gene is TRBJ2-5, the V gene TRBV11-2, with 9 positions matching TRBD1. The CDR3 totals 15 residues. Germline CDR1 and CDR2: SGHAT and FQNNGV. V dropped 0 bases and J dropped 2; count of bases not matched to a gene: 1. CDR3 amino acids: CASSLDGTGQETQYF. As DNA, the CDR3 is TGTGCCAGCAGCTTAGATGGGACAGGGCAAGAGACCCAGTACTTC.

Ten or more counts support this clonotype. The chain employs TRBV5-1 and TRBJ2-7; 7 positions agree with TRBD2. The CDR3 loop spans 15 amino acids. CDR1 SGHRS and CDR2 YFSETQ come from the germline V gene. With 5 bases clipped from V and 7 bases from J, the junction kept 15 bases outside the gene matches. The CDR3, as DNA: TGCGCCAGCAGACCTCAAGCAGCGGGGCCCGGGGAGCAGTACTTC. Translation: CASRPQAAGPGEQYF. Complete variable domain (other parts from reference TRBV5-1 and TRBJ2-7): KAGVTQTPRYLIKTRGQQVTLSCSPISGHRSVSWYQQTPGQGLQFLFEYFSETQRNKGNFPGRFSGRQFSNSRSEMNVSTLELGDSALYLCASRPQAAGPGEQYFGPGTRLTVT.

A few counts support this clonotype. This chain connects TRBV6-1 to TRBJ1-5, with D possibly matching TRBD1 (5 bases). CDR1 is MNHNS and CDR2 is SASEGT in the germline V gene. The CDR3 loop spans 14 amino acids. The ends were cut back, 6 bases at V and 5 bases at J, with 14 bases in the middle. CDR3 DNA: TGTGCCAGCAGGGATGACAGTTTTCATCAGCCCCAGCATTTT. Protein: CASRDDSFHQPQHF.

The chain has TRBV7-8 and TRBJ1-1, with a tentative D call TRBD1 (6 bases). V was shortened by 3 bases and J by 2 bases, with 19 bases between the two germline ends. CDR1 SGHVS and CDR2 FQNEAQ come from the germline V gene. The CDR3 runs to 17 residues. In DNA, the CDR3 is TGTGCCAGCAGCTTGTTCCAAGGGGGGCCGACAAACACTGAAGCTTTCTTT. Translated: CASSLFQGGPTNTEAFF.

At least ten counts were recorded for this clonotype. The DNA for the CDR3 is TGTGCCAGCAGCACCGGGACTAGCGGGAGATTTAACGAGCAGTACTTC. It encodes CASSTGTSGRFNEQYF. This chain links TRBV11-2 with TRBJ2-7; 14 bases line up with TRBD2. Unmatched junction bases numbered 8, after V lost 5 bases and J lost 5 bases. The CDR3 length is 16 residues. CDR1 and CDR2 (germline): SGHAT, FQNNGV.

This clonotype was counted only a few times. J is TRBJ1-3 and V is TRBV19, with TRBD1 as a possible D gene (5 bases). The CDR3 runs 14 residues. Germline lookup yields CDR1 LNHDA and CDR2 SQIVND (reference sequence). V was trimmed by 6 bases and J by 2 bases, leaving 11 bases between them. The CDR3 region has the DNA TGTGCCAGTAGCGGGACGGCAACTGGAAACACCATATATTTT. This sequence encodes CASSGTATGNTIYF.

This clonotype was seen a handful of times. The chain recombines TRBV5-1 with TRBJ1-5; TRBD1 agrees at 9 bases. The CDR3 length is 15 residues. J was trimmed by 7 bases and V by 1 base; bases with no gene match: 6. CDR1 and CDR2 (germline): SGHRS, YFSETQ. CDR3 coding DNA: TGCGCCAGCAGCTTGTCCGGGACAGGGTCGCAGCCCCAGCATTTT. It is translated as CASSLSGTGSQPQHF.

Many counts were recorded for this clonotype. V gene TRBV28 combines with J gene TRBJ2-1; 10 bases line up with TRBD2. With V trimmed by 5 bases and J by 4 bases, 8 bases remained unmatched. CDR3 length: 16 residues. Germline V gene data show CDR1 as MDHEN and CDR2 as SYDVKM. CDR3 in amino acids: CASSRLTSGFYNEQFF. CDR3 nucleotides: TGTGCCAGCAGTCGCCTGACTAGCGGGTTTTACAATGAGCAGTTCTTC.

This clonotype was observed a handful of times. The chain employs TRBV2 and TRBJ1-2, with TRBD1 as a possible D gene (6 bases). The germline CDR1 and CDR2 sequences are SNHLY and FYNNEI. V was clipped by 5 bases and J by 5 bases, with 18 bases between them. CDR3 length equals 15 residues. The CDR3 protein is CASSSEGGQRYGYTF. CDR3 sequence (DNA): TGTGCCAGCAGTTCTGAAGGGGGGCAGCGTTATGGCTACACCTTC.